This record looks at one T cell receptor beta chain sequence and its context. This sample was included in a study of blood T cell repertoires in COVID-19. Generated by immunoSEQ multiplex PCR, the TCRdb table keeps only in-frame clones and is missing some. Of 250,000 to 300,000 clones listed, 88% were seen once; the top ten hold around 0.92%. The germline CDR1 and CDR2 sequences are SNHLY and FYNNEI. Trimming removed 3 bases from V and 1 base from J, with 6 bases in between. This CDR3 comprises 13 residues. The gene calls are TRBV2 and TRBJ1-1, with D maybe TRBD1 (5 bases). The TCR originated in a woman younger than 45 who had recovered from COVID-19. Source material: PBMCs or T cells enriched from blood (not recorded which). The CDR3 nucleotides are TGTGCCAGCAGTGATCAGGGGAACACTGAAGCTTTCTTT. As protein: CASSDQGNTEAFF.